Shown below are 12 T cell receptor beta chains from a single sample sequenced in a study of Ad26.COV2.S vaccination and SARS-CoV-2 variants. Assay used: immunoSEQ multiplex PCR; TCRdb lists only in-frame clones, some missing. The table shows just over 350,000 clones, with around 90% occurring only once. The sequencing used peripheral blood, collected after recovery from COVID-19. The receptor set was obtained from a human donor who had recovered from COVID-19.

The chain recombines TRBV9 with TRBJ2-3, with D perhaps matching TRBD1 (5 bases). Trimming left V 3 bases short and J 2 bases short, with 10 bases between. Per the germline V gene, CDR1 is SGDLS and CDR2 is YYNGEE. The CDR3 contains 14 residues. The DNA of the CDR3 is TGTGCCAGCAGCGACACCAGGGCCACAGATACGCAGTATTTT. Residues: CASSDTRATDTQYF.

The J gene is TRBJ1-6, the V gene TRBV4-3; 9 nucleotides agree with TRBD1. Unmatched junction bases numbered 4, after V lost 2 bases and J lost 8 bases. Looked up from germline, CDR1 is LGHNA and CDR2 is YSLEER. The CDR3 covers 15 residues. CDR3 region: CASSQLTGGYSPLHF. The CDR3 coding sequence is TGCGCCAGCAGCCAACTAACAGGGGGCTATTCACCCCTCCACTTT.

The chain employs TRBV13 and TRBJ1-1; D not resolved. The CDR3 length is 13 residues. Trimming pared 0 bases from V and 6 bases from J, leaving 8 bases between. Germline V gene lookup returns CDR1 PRHDT and CDR2 FYEKMQ (reference sequence). The CDR3 here is CASSLGETPEAFF. The CDR3 bases are TGTGCCAGCAGCTTAGGGGAGACCCCTGAAGCTTTCTTT.

The sample holds one count of this clone. This chain uses TRBV10-3 with TRBJ2-1; TRBD2 matches 10 bases. This CDR3 spans 20 amino acids. The germline V gene has CDR1 ENHRY and CDR2 SYGVKD. With 0 bases clipped from V and 0 bases from J, the junction kept 11 bases outside the gene matches. CDR3 coding DNA: TGTGCCATCAGTGAGTCTGTGACTAGCGGGTTCCAAAGCTCCTACAATGAGCAGTTCTTC. It translates to CAISESVTSGFQSSYNEQFF.

The rearrangement links TRBV24-1 to TRBJ2-7; 8 bases match TRBD1. Germline V lookup: CDR1 KGHDR, CDR2 SFDVKD. CDR3 size: 17 residues. Losses at the gene ends were 3 bases for V and 5 bases for J; bases not matched to a gene: 14. CDR3 loop: CATSDPTICRGLDEQYF. Here the CDR3 DNA reads TGTGCCACCAGTGATCCAACTATCTGCAGGGGGCTGGACGAGCAGTACTTC.

V usage is TRBV28 and J usage is TRBJ2-7; a weak D match, TRBD1 (5 bases). The V and J ends lost 3 bases and 4 bases respectively, with 22 bases between them. Germline assignment: CDR1 MDHEN and CDR2 SYDVKM. The CDR3 contains 17 residues. For the CDR3, the DNA is TGTGCCAGCAGTTTCCGACAAACAGGAGCCCTTTCTTACGAGCAGTACTTC. Protein product: CASSFRQTGALSYEQYF.

V is TRBV4-1 and J is TRBJ1-6; D gene ambiguous. The CDR3 loop spans 17 amino acids. CDR1 MGHRA and CDR2 YSYEKL come from the germline V gene. With 0 bases removed from V and 5 bases from J, the gap between germline ends came to 14 bases. CDR3 bases: TGCGCCAGCAGCCAAGAACAGAGCCTAGGTAATAATTCACCCCTCCACTTT. Its translation is CASSQEQSLGNNSPLHF.

The chain links TRBV6-1 to TRBJ2-7; the D gene is possibly TRBD2 (5 bases). CDR1 MNHNS and CDR2 SASEGT come from the germline V gene. Trimming removed 3 bases at V and 6 bases at J, with 18 bases between. The CDR3 consists of 15 residues. The CDR3 spells CASSERPGPGSEQYF. Written as DNA, the CDR3 is TGTGCCAGCAGTGAGAGGCCAGGTCCGGGGAGCGAGCAGTACTTC.

This clone appeared once. The J gene is TRBJ1-1, the V gene TRBV10-1; 9 bases agree with TRBD1. CDR3 length: 15 amino acids. Germline V gene lookup returns CDR1 WNHNN and CDR2 SYGVQD (reference sequence). V lost 3 bases to trimming and J lost 8 bases; unmatched junction nucleotides: 10. Written as DNA, the CDR3 is TGCGCCAGCAGTGAAAGGACAGGGGCGATGGGGGAAGCTTTCTTT. Translation gives CASSERTGAMGEAFF.

This chain uses TRBV3-1 (or the pseudogene TRBV3-2) with TRBJ2-3; 10 bases are shared with TRBD2. CDR1 and CDR2 (germline): LGHDT, YNNKEL (reference sequence). This CDR3 contains 16 residues. J gave up 6 bases and V 3 bases, and 9 bases lay outside the gene matches. CDR3 bases: TGTGCCAGCAGCCAGGACAGCGGGGGGGCCGGGGATACGCAGTATTTT. Translation: CASSQDSGGAGDTQYF.

This chain's CDR3 is CASSRLTTNEKLFF. The CDR3 nucleotides are TGTGCCAGCAGCCGACTGACAACTAATGAAAAACTGTTTTTT. This chain joins TRBV11-2 and TRBJ1-4; D remains unclear. The V and J ends lost 5 bases and 0 bases respectively, with 7 bases between them. Germline loops: CDR1 SGHAT, CDR2 FQNNGV. The CDR3 covers 14 residues.

The chain is built from TRBV13 and TRBJ2-7; 7 nucleotides match TRBD2. The CDR3 is made up of 16 amino acids. V was pared by 0 bases and J by 5 bases, with 10 bases of the junction left unmatched. Germline CDR1 PRHDT, CDR2 FYEKMQ (reference sequence). The CDR3 DNA is TGTGCCAGCAGCTTAGGTAGAGGATGGGGAGGGAACGAGCAGTACTTC. Encoded protein: CASSLGRGWGGNEQYF.